Presented here are 16 T cell receptor beta chains from one specimen sequenced in a study of blood T cell repertoires in COVID-19. This table comes from immunoSEQ multiplex PCR, and its TCRdb copy is limited to in-frame clones, with some not included. The sample gives about 370,000 clones, more than 80% of which show up once; 3% is in the top ten. Sequencing used peripheral blood. Receptors were obtained from a woman in her 30s with COVID-19, enrolled during active disease.

This chain links TRBV4-3 with TRBJ1-2, with 7 bases identical to TRBD1. CDR1 is LGHNA, CDR2 YSLEER, per germline. The J segment lost 2 bases and the V segment lost 6 bases, leaving 6 bases of the junction unmatched. The CDR3 has 14 residues. CDR3 nucleotide sequence: TGCGCCAGCAGAGTGCAACAGGGGAACTATGGCTACACCTTC. Protein product: CASRVQQGNYGYTF.

This rearrangement joins TRBV20-1 to TRBJ2-3; 10 nucleotides match TRBD1. The CDR3 length is 15 residues. The J segment lost 2 bases and the V segment lost 3 bases, leaving 5 bases of the junction unmatched. The germline CDR1 and CDR2 sequences are DFQATT and SNEGSKA (reference sequence). The CDR3 here is CSASGDRGATDTQYF. CDR3 DNA sequence: TGCAGTGCTAGTGGGGACAGGGGAGCCACAGATACGCAGTATTTT.

The rearrangement joins TRBV7-2 to TRBJ2-1; 7 bases agree with TRBD1. The trim removed 5 bases at V and 7 bases at J, leaving 8 bases unmatched. The CDR3 totals 14 residues. The germline gives CDR1 SGHTA, CDR2 FQGNSA. The CDR3 region is CASSPLQGENEQFF. CDR3 sequence (DNA): TGTGCCAGCAGCCCACTTCAGGGGGAAAATGAGCAGTTCTTC.

The chain's CDR3 is CASSVFVVTGELFF. The DNA for the CDR3 is TGTGCCAGCAGCGTTTTCGTCGTGACCGGGGAGCTGTTTTTT. The V gene is TRBV9, the J gene TRBJ2-2; D remains ambiguous. CDR3 length equals 14 residues. Germline V gene sequence: CDR1 SGDLS, CDR2 YYNGEE. Deletions cut 2 bases from V and 5 bases from J, with 10 bases between.

As DNA, the CDR3 is TGTGCCAGCAGTGAGGAACGGGAAAATGAAAAACTGTTTTTT. The encoded protein is CASSEERENEKLFF. The V call is TRBV25-1, the J call TRBJ1-4; no firm D call. This CDR3 spans 14 amino acids. CDR1 is MGHDK and CDR2 is SYGVNS in the germline V gene. With 3 bases removed from V and 5 bases from J, the gap between germline ends came to 10 bases.

The genes are TRBV11-2 and TRBJ1-1; TRBD1 might be the D (5 bases). There are 15 residues in the CDR3. Deletions cut 2 bases from V and 4 bases from J, with 14 bases between. Germline lookup yields CDR1 SGHAT and CDR2 FQNNGV. Written as DNA, the CDR3 is TGTGCCAGCAGCTTACAGGGCTGGGGTGGCACTGAAGCTTTCTTT. Amino acids: CASSLQGWGGTEAFF.

The rearrangement joins TRBV2 to TRBJ2-6; TRBD1 agrees at 9 bases. CDR3 length: 19 amino acids. The V and J ends lost 6 bases and 0 bases, in that order; junction bases with no gene match: 12. CDR1 is SNHLY, CDR2 FYNNEI, per germline. The CDR3 coding sequence is TGTGCCAGCAGGGGATGGGGACAGGGAGGCCGCTCTGGGGCCAACGTCCTGACTTTC. Its translation is CASRGWGQGGRSGANVLTF.

On this clone itself: Mismatch with germline at one junction end may stem from a read error. The J gene is TRBJ1-2, the V gene TRBV6-2 or TRBV6-3; D perhaps matches TRBD1 (6 bases). The V gene's germline CDR1 is MNHEY and CDR2 SVGEGT. This CDR3 is built from 10 residues. CDR3 region: CASSDGTLEF. The DNA for the CDR3 is TGTGCCAGCAGTGACGGGACACTGGAATTC.

This sequence joins TRBV9 and TRBJ2-3; 12 bases are shared with TRBD2. CDR3 length: 17 amino acids. J was trimmed by 7 bases and V by 0 bases; bases with no gene match: 9. CDR1 and CDR2 from the germline V gene are SGDLS and YYNGEE. The CDR3 sequence: CASSVVPSGGASHTQYF. The CDR3 region has the DNA TGTGCCAGCAGCGTAGTCCCTAGCGGGGGGGCTTCACATACGCAGTATTTT.

As to this clone: Other DNA variants within this sample encode the same CDR3. The chain is built from TRBV27 and TRBJ1-6; 7 bases map to TRBD1. CDR3 size: 14 residues. Germline trimming cut 3 bases from V and 4 bases from J; bases unmatched to any gene: 0. The V gene's germline CDR1 is MNHEY and CDR2 SMNVEV (reference sequence). The CDR3 loop is CASSLGQYNSPLHF. The CDR3 DNA sequence: TGTGCCAGCAGTTTGGGACAGTATAATTCACCCCTCCACTTT.

The rearrangement joins TRBV13 to TRBJ2-1; 8 bases are shared with TRBD2. The V gene end was trimmed by 1 base and the J gene end by 4 bases; junction bases not matched to a gene: 3. This CDR3 is 15 amino acids long. The germline gives CDR1 PRHDT, CDR2 FYEKMQ (reference sequence). The CDR3 nucleotides are TGTGCCAGCAGCTTAGAAAAGCGGGGGTACAATGAGCAGTTCTTC. This translates into CASSLEKRGYNEQFF. The complete variable domain, with remaining parts taken from reference TRBV13 and TRBJ2-1, reads AAGVIQSPRHLIKEKRETATLKCYPIPRHDTVYWYQQGPGQDPQFLISFYEKMQSDKGSIPDRFSAQQFSDYHSELNMSSLELGDSALYFCASSLEKRGYNEQFFGPGTRLTVL.

The rearrangement joins TRBV5-1 to TRBJ2-2, with a possible D match to TRBD1 (5 bases). V was clipped by 4 bases and J by 7 bases, with 11 bases between them. Germline CDR1 is SGHRS and CDR2 is YFSETQ. This CDR3 contains 13 residues. CDR3 nucleotides: TGCGCCAGCAGCACCCAGGGAAACGGGGAGCTGTTTTTT. It translates to CASSTQGNGELFF.

This sequence joins TRBV2 and TRBJ2-7; a possible D gene is TRBD1 (6 bases). Trimming removed 6 bases from V and 7 bases from J, with 16 bases in between. Germline CDR1 is SNHLY and CDR2 is FYNNEI. The CDR3 has 13 amino acids. The CDR3 loop is CASSLQGLGEQYV. CDR3 DNA sequence: TGTGCCAGCAGCCTACAGGGATTGGGTGAGCAGTACGTC.

This chain uses TRBV7-6 with TRBJ1-5, with TRBD1 matching 8 bases. V was clipped by 5 bases and J by 4 bases; unmatched bases: 7. The CDR3 contains 15 residues. Germline V lookup: CDR1 SGHVS, CDR2 FNYEAQ. CDR3 protein: CASSQTGVRNQPQHF. In DNA, the CDR3 is TGTGCCAGCAGCCAGACAGGGGTGAGGAATCAGCCCCAGCATTTT.

This clone showed up just once. The chain joins TRBV7-2 to TRBJ1-3; 8 bases are shared with TRBD1. The CDR3 has 17 residues. V lost 0 bases and J lost 3; bases outside the gene matches: 7. Germline V gene data show CDR1 as SGHTA and CDR2 as FQGNSA. Written as DNA, the CDR3 is TGTGCCAGCAGCTTAGCGCCTCCGGGACAGGTTGGAAACACCATATATTTT. This sequence encodes CASSLAPPGQVGNTIYF.

The chain combines TRBV5-5 with TRBJ2-7; 7 bases map to TRBD1. The CDR3 contains 15 residues. The V gene end was trimmed by 2 bases and the J gene end by 3 bases; junction bases not matched to a gene: 8. The germline gives CDR1 SGHKS, CDR2 YYEKEE (reference sequence). In nucleotides, the CDR3 is TGTGCCAGCAGCTTCGACTTAGGGGGCTACTACGAGCAGTACTTC. Amino acid sequence: CASSFDLGGYYEQYF.